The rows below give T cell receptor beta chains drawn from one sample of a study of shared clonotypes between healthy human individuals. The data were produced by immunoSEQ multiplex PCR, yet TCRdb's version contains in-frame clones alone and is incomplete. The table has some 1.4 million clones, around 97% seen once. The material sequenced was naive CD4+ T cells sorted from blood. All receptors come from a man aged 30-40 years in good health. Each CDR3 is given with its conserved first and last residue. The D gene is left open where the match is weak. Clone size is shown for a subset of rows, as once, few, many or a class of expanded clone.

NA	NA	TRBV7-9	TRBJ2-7	TGTGCCAGCAGCCCAGGTTGGGACTTCGAGCAGTACTTC	CASSPGWDFEQYF
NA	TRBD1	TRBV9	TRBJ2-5	TGTGCCAGCAGCCCTCCCGGGACAGGGTTCCGAGGAGAGACCCAGTACTTC	CASSPPGTGFRGETQYF
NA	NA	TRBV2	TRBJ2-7	TGTGCCAGCAGTGAATCCCCAGGAGCCCTATGGGAGCAGTACTTC	CASSESPGALWEQYF
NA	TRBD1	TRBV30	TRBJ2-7	TGTGCCTGGAGTGTACGGCGGACAGGCTCCTACGAGCAGTACTTC	CAWSVRRTGSYEQYF
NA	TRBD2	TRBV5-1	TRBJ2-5	TGCGCCAGCAGCGTTAGCGGGAGAGGCGAGACCCAGTACTTC	CASSVSGRGETQYF
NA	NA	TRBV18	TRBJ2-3	TGTGCCAGCTCACGTACGGGGACAACTAGCACAGATACGCAGTATTTT	CASSRTGTTSTDTQYF
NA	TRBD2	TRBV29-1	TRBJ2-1	TGCAGCGCTGGGACTAGCGGGAGGGTTAGCTCCTACAATGAGCAGTTCTTC	CSAGTSGRVSSYNEQFF
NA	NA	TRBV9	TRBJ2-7	TGTGCCAGCAGCGTAACGGGAACACCTCCGGAGCAGTACTTC	CASSVTGTPPEQYF
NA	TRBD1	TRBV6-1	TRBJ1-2	TGTGCCAGCAGTGATGGGTCGGGACAGACCTATGGCTACACCTTC	CASSDGSGQTYGYTF
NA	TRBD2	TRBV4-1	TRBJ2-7	TGCGCCAGCAGCCAAGGCGGGACTAGTCTGGCCGTCGAGCAGTACTTC	CASSQGGTSLAVEQYF
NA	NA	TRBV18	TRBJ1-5	TGTGCCAGCTCACCAGGGGTGGGGGCGGACAATCAGCCCCAGCATTTT	CASSPGVGADNQPQHF
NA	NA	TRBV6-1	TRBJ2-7	TGTGCCAGCACTAACGGGGCGGGCGGCTACGAGCAGTACTTC	CASTNGAGGYEQYF
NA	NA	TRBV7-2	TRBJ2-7	TGTGCCAGCAGCTTAGTAGGGTCAAGCTCCTACGAGCAGTACTTC	CASSLVGSSSYEQYF
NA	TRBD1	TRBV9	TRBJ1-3	TGTGCCAGCAGCGTAGAACAGGGGGCTAAGTATGGAAACACCATATATTTT	CASSVEQGAKYGNTIYF
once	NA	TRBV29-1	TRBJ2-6	TGCAGCGTTGAATATGGGGTGGGCAACGTCCTGACTTTC	CSVEYGVGNVLTF
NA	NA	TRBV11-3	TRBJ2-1	TGTGCCAGCAGCCAGGAGTGGGGAAATGAGCAGTTCTTC	CASSQEWGNEQFF
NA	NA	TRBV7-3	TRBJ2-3	TGTGCCAGCAGCTCCCACCCTTCCAGCAGCACAGATACGCAGTATTTT	CASSSHPSSSTDTQYF
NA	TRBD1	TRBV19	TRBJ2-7	TGTGCCAGTAGGGGACAGACTACCTACGAGCAGTACTTC	CASRGQTTYEQYF
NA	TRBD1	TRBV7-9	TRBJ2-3	TGTGCCGGGCAGGTCGTAGGGGGCGATACGCAGTATTTT	CAGQVVGGDTQYF
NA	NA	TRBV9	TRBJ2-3	TGTGCCAGCAGCGTAGAACTACATCGGACAGATACGCAGTATTTT	CASSVELHRTDTQYF
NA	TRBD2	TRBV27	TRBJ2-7	TGTGCCAGCAGTCCTCACGGTAGCGGGGACTTGAAGCAGTACTTC	CASSPHGSGDLKQYF
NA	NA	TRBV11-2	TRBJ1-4	TGTGCCAGCAGCAAAAAGTGGTTGGCTAATGAAAAACTGTTTTTT	CASSKKWLANEKLFF
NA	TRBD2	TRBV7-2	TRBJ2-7	TGTGCCAGCAGCTCCATCCCGGGACTAGCGGGATACGAGCAGTACTTC	CASSSIPGLAGYEQYF
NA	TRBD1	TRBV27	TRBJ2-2	TGTGCCAGCAGTTTATTAGCCCCAGACAGGGGGCTCGCCGGGGAGCTGTTTTTT	CASSLLAPDRGLAGELFF
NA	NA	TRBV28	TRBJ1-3	TGTGCCAGCAGTTTAACTGCCGGAAACACCATATATTTT	CASSLTAGNTIYF
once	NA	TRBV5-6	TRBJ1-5	TGTGCCAGCAGCGATAACCTCCGGGGAGTGCCTTCTCAGCCCCAGCATTTT	CASSDNLRGVPSQPQHF
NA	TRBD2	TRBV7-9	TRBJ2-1	TGTGCCAGCAGAGGGGAACTAGCGGGAGTTCTTTACAATGAGCAGTTCTTC	CASRGELAGVLYNEQFF
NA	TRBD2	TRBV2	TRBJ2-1	TGTGCCAGCGATACTAGCGGACTCCCGCGTGAGCAGTTCTTC	CASDTSGLPREQFF
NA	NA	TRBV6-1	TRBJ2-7	TGTGCCAGCAGTGAAGCTCAGGGATACTACGAGCAGTACTTC	CASSEAQGYYEQYF
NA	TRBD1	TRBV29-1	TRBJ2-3	TGCAGCGTTGAAGAACAGGGGAAAGATACGCAGTATTTT	CSVEEQGKDTQYF
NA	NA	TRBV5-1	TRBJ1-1	TGCGCCAGCAGCACTACAGGGACTAACACTGAAGCTTTCTTT	CASSTTGTNTEAFF
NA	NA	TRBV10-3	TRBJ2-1	TGTGCCATCAGTGAGCGGCGGGACGTCAATGAGCAGTTCTTC	CAISERRDVNEQFF
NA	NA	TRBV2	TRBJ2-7	TGTGCCAGCAGTGAGAGCTCGGCCGAGCAGTACTTC	CASSESSAEQYF
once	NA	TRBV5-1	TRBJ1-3	TGCGCCAGCAGCCCGGACCCAGCCTCTGGAAACACCATATATTTT	CASSPDPASGNTIYF
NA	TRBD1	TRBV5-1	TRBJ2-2	TGCGCCAGCAGCTGGGACAGGGTGAGCACCGGGGAGCTGTTTTTT	CASSWDRVSTGELFF
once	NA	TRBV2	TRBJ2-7	TGTGCCAGCAGGTCAGGGTTTACCCCCTACGAGCAGTACTTC	CASRSGFTPYEQYF
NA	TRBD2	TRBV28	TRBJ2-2	TGTGCCAGCAGTTTAGCTATCGCGGGGGTAGGGGAGCTGTTTTTT	CASSLAIAGVGELFF
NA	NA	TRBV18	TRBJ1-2	TGTGCCAGCTCACCCGACTCAGGGTGGGTGTCTAACTATGGCTACACCTTC	CASSPDSGWVSNYGYTF
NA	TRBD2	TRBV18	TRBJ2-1	TGTGCCAGCTCACCCCTGGTAGCGGGAGGGCCGATTGAGCAGTTCTTC	CASSPLVAGGPIEQFF
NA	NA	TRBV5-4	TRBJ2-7	TGTGCCAGCAGCCTGAGGGACGCCTACGAGCAGTACTTC	CASSLRDAYEQYF
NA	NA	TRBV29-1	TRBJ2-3	TGCAGCCTGGCTTGGGGGAACACAGATACGCAGTATTTT	CSLAWGNTDTQYF
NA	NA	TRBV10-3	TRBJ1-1	TGTGCCATCAGACAGCTACCGAACACTGAAGCTTTCTTT	CAIRQLPNTEAFF
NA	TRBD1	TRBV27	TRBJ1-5	TGTGCCAGCAGCCTACAGGGGATTGGCAATCAGCCCCAGCATTTT	CASSLQGIGNQPQHF
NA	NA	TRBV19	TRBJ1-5	TGTGCCAGTAGGGCCCCTCTAGGGTACTATGGCAATCAGCCCCAGCATTTT	CASRAPLGYYGNQPQHF
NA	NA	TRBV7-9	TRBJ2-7	TGTGCCAGCAGCTTAGACAGGGTTGTTTACGAGCAGTACTTC	CASSLDRVVYEQYF
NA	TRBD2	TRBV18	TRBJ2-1	TGTGCCAGCTCAACCGGACTAGCGGGAGTTAGGGATGAGCAGTTCTTC	CASSTGLAGVRDEQFF
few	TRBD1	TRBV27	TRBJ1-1	TGTGCCAGCAGTTCGGGACAGGCGAACACTGAAGCTTTCTTT	CASSSGQANTEAFF
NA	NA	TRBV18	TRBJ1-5	TGTGCCAGCTCACCACCGCCCGGTAGCAATCAGCCCCAGCATTTT	CASSPPPGSNQPQHF
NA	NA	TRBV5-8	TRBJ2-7	TGTGCCAGCAGCTTGGTGCTTGGGCCTGCCGAGCAGTACTTC	CASSLVLGPAEQYF
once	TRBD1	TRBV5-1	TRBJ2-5	TGCGCCAGCAGCTTGGCCAGGACAGGCCAGGCCCAGTACTTC	CASSLARTGQAQYF
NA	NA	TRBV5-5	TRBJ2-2	TGTGCCAGCAGCTCTAGGACGGAATTGAGGGGGGAGCTGTTTTTT	CASSSRTELRGELFF
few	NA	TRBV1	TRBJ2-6	TGCACCAGCAGCGCACAAAGTCGGGCCAACGTCCTGACTTTC	CTSSAQSRANVLTF
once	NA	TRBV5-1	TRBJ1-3	TGCGCCAGCAGCCATGAAGGGGGGCCAGGAAACACCATATATTTT	CASSHEGGPGNTIYF
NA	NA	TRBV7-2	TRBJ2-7	TGTGCCAGCAGTACCCCATTTAACGAGCAGTACTTC	CASSTPFNEQYF
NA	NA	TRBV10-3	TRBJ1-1	TGTGCCATCAGTGCCTCACAGGGGAACACTGAAGCTTTCTTT	CAISASQGNTEAFF
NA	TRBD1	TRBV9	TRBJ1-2	TGTGCCAGCAGTTTCAGGGGGCGGGATGGCTACACCTTC	CASSFRGRDGYTF